The entry that follows covers one T cell receptor beta chain sequence. The data stem from a study of blood T cell repertoires in COVID-19. Germline V gene sequence: CDR1 LNHDA, CDR2 SQIVND (reference sequence). This CDR3 has 16 amino acids. J was trimmed by 4 bases and V by 5 bases; bases with no gene match: 9. Original processing notes: The authors estimated nucleated cell counts from reference gene primer amplification. The table came from immunoSEQ multiplex PCR; TCRdb's copy has only in-frame clones and leaves some out. The V and J calls and clone size were taken over from that table, and D and trimming were inferred from the DNA. The data contain about 190,000 clones, just under 85% of them singletons.

This TCR was recovered from a woman aged 70 to 79 with active or convalescent COVID-19. Sequencing was carried out using peripheral blood. The rearrangement joins TRBV19 to TRBJ2-1; 9 bases map to TRBD2. This CDR3 is CASSSLAGRGYNEQFF. As DNA, the CDR3 is TGTGCCAGTAGTTCCCTAGCGGGACGCGGTTACAATGAGCAGTTCTTC.